The 15 T cell receptor beta chains in this list originate from one sample, sequenced in a study of beta chain features in type 1 diabetes. Expressed TCRB transcripts were sequenced because the isolated RNA had all been reverse transcribed beforehand. Sequencing used immunoSEQ multiplex PCR; TCRdb keeps in-frame clones, though not all of them. The sample shows 330,000 or so clones, around 13% of them seen only once. Sequencing was carried out using central memory CD4+ T cells from blood. These TCRs come from a man aged 25 to 40 in good health.

V and J are TRBV7-3 and TRBJ2-7; D might be TRBD2 (6 bases). The CDR3 runs to 15 residues. V lost 5 bases and J 3 bases, leaving 17 bases between the germline ends. CDR1 and CDR2 from the germline V gene are SGHTA and FQGTGA. Written as DNA, the CDR3 is TGTGCCAGCAGCGTCATAGCGGACTTCTGCTACGAGCAGTACGTC. Translating gives CASSVIADFCYEQYV.

The chain links TRBV19 to TRBJ2-2; TRBD2 matches at 9 bases. The CDR3 contains 15 residues. With V trimmed by 5 bases and J by 3 bases, 4 bases remained unmatched. Germline V CDR1 and CDR2: LNHDA, SQIVND (reference sequence). The chain's CDR3 is CASSAGLADTGELFF. The DNA for the CDR3 is TGTGCCAGTAGTGCGGGACTAGCAGACACCGGGGAGCTGTTTTTT.

This rearrangement joins TRBV4-2 to TRBJ1-5; TRBD1 matches 12 bases. Germline CDR1 reads LGHNA; CDR2 reads YNFKEQ. J was trimmed by 2 bases and V by 0 bases; bases with no gene match: 11. This CDR3 has 20 residues. CDR3 in DNA: TGTGCCAGCAGCCAAGATAGCTGGGGACAGGGGGCGCGGGGCAATCAGCCCCAGCATTTT. Its translation: CASSQDSWGQGARGNQPQHF.

A few counts support this clone. DNA for the CDR3: TGCGCCAGCAGCTTGACAGGGGGAATAGCTTATGGCTACACCTTC. It codes for CASSLTGGIAYGYTF. V gene TRBV5-1 combines with J gene TRBJ1-2; 8 positions match TRBD1. The CDR3 sequence is 15 residues long. J gave up 5 bases and V 1 base, and 7 bases lay outside the gene matches. The germline V gene has CDR1 SGHRS and CDR2 YFSETQ.

This clone has only a few counts. This chain links TRBV6-4 with TRBJ2-5; the D gene is possibly TRBD2 (5 bases). Germline V CDR1 and CDR2: MRHNA, SNTAGT. The CDR3 totals 15 residues. Trimming left V 10 bases short and J 0 bases short, with 18 bases between. The CDR3 DNA is TGTGCCAAACCTTACCATGGGAGTTACCAAGAGACCCAGTACTTC. Translated: CAKPYHGSYQETQYF.

This clone has more than one count but fewer than ten. The rearrangement links TRBV4-1 to TRBJ1-4; maybe TRBD1 (6 bases). Germline CDR1 MGHRA, CDR2 YSYEKL. The V end was cut by 0 bases, the J end by 2 bases, with 10 bases between. The CDR3 totals 16 residues. In DNA form, the CDR3 reads TGCGCCAGCAGCCAAGATCAGGGGATCACTAATGAAAAACTGTTTTTT. Its protein product is CASSQDQGITNEKLFF.

The chain carries TRBV11-2 and TRBJ2-3; 7 nucleotides agree with TRBD2. The CDR3 has 15 amino acids. V gave up 3 bases and J gave up 4 bases; unmatched junction bases: 7. From germline, CDR1 is SGHAT and CDR2 FQNNGV. The CDR3 nucleotides are TGTGCCAGCAGCTTTCCAGCGGGGACTTCAGATACGCAGTATTTT. Translated: CASSFPAGTSDTQYF.

This clone was seen many times. The V call is TRBV5-5, the J call TRBJ2-4; 9 positions agree with TRBD1. Germline values: CDR1 SGHKS, CDR2 YYEKEE (reference sequence). This CDR3 contains 15 residues. The ends lost 4 bases at V and 3 bases at J; junction bases unmatched: 5. In nucleotides, the CDR3 is TGTGCCAGCAGCAACGACAGGGGGAACAAAAACATTCAGTACTTC. Its protein is CASSNDRGNKNIQYF.

There are many counts of this clone. CDR3 bases: TGTGCCAGCAGGGGCGGGAGCAGGGGCGAGCAGTACGTC. It is translated as CASRGGSRGEQYV. The J gene is TRBJ2-7, the V gene TRBV28, with D tentatively TRBD2 (7 bases). This CDR3 is built from 13 residues. V was trimmed by 6 bases and J by 6 bases, leaving 15 bases between them. Germline-derived CDR1 and CDR2 are MDHEN and SYDVKM.

This clone was seen a few times. V gene TRBV4-3 combines with J gene TRBJ1-1; TRBD1 might be the D (5 bases). Germline loops: CDR1 LGHNA, CDR2 YSLEER. The V end lost 0 bases, the J end lost 7 bases, and 9 bases lay between the germline ends. The CDR3 is 13 residues long. The CDR3 protein is CASSQEGGIEAFF. In DNA, the CDR3 is TGCGCCAGCAGCCAAGAGGGGGGGATTGAAGCTTTCTTT.

The V call is TRBV5-1, the J call TRBJ2-5, with TRBD2 matching over 15 bases. Germline lookup yields CDR1 SGHRS and CDR2 YFSETQ. The CDR3 is 19 amino acids. J gave up 0 bases and V 0 bases, and 6 bases lay outside the gene matches. The CDR3 region is CASSLAAGLAGGNQETQYF. The CDR3 region has the DNA TGCGCCAGCAGCTTGGCTGCCGGACTAGCGGGAGGGAACCAAGAGACCCAGTACTTC.

This clone was seen more than once but under ten times. The chain links TRBV21-1 to TRBJ1-4; the table's TRBD1 call for D was not verified on the DNA. TRBV21-1 has pseudogene status. The CDR3 extends over 15 amino acids. CDR3 in DNA: TGTGCCAGCAGCAGAGGACAGGGGACGTGTGAAAAACTGTTTTTT. Translation gives CASSRGQGTCEKLFF.

This clone was seen only a few times. The chain is built from TRBV28 and TRBJ2-7; D remains unclear. Germline V gene data show CDR1 as MDHEN and CDR2 as SYDVKM. This CDR3 is 13 amino acids long. Trimming cost V 7 bases and J 2 bases, with 12 bases left between them. The CDR3 region is CASTGLSTYEQYV. Here the CDR3 DNA reads TGTGCCAGCACTGGGCTCTCAACCTACGAGCAGTACGTC.

This clone was detected only a few times. The chain has TRBV29-1 and TRBJ2-3; either TRBD1 or TRBD2 may supply D (6 bases each). Germline CDR1 reads SQVTM; CDR2 reads ANQGSEA. Trimming pared 5 bases from V and 1 base from J, leaving 28 bases between. The CDR3 totals 19 residues. The CDR3 DNA sequence: TGCAGCGTTAGCTTGACAGGCCGGACTCCGCGGGGCGGCACAGATACGCAGTATTTT. Its protein is CSVSLTGRTPRGGTDTQYF.

This clone was detected once. The genes are TRBV6-5 and TRBJ1-2; 11 bases line up with TRBD1. The CDR3 totals 15 residues. V trimming: 6 bases; J trimming: 4 bases; junction bases outside the gene matches: 7. Germline V lookup: CDR1 MNHEY, CDR2 SVGAGI. The CDR3 spells CASRRTGGSGYGYTF. CDR3 nucleotide sequence: TGTGCCAGCAGAAGGACAGGGGGCAGCGGCTATGGCTACACCTTC.